This T cell receptor (beta chain) is drawn from a study of blood T cells in healthy people across ages. Findings and caveats of the study: From one million sequenced T cells, diversity estimates were lower bounds.

Researchers collected about 10 milliliters of peripheral blood from every single donor. This clonotype was seen only a few times. Its antigen remains unidentified. Alongside a J-beta primer mix, a sample-barcoded 5' primer served in a second PCR lasting about 7 to 11 cycles. In TCRdb, the 5' RACE reads were re-called with MiXCR into one record per CDR3 protein. The sample lists 1.5 million to 2 million distinct CDR3 sequences, 30% to 40% occurring once. This receptor was identified in a woman aged 25 to 45 in good health. The sequenced sample was blood.

CDR3 sequence: CSARTTGGLGSPLHF. CDR3 bases: TGCAGTGCTAGAACGACAGGGGGCTTGGGTTCACCCCTCCACTTT. The V gene is TRBV20-1, the J gene TRBJ1-6; 10 nucleotides align to TRBD1. V shed 2 bases and J 9 bases; nucleotides not matched to a gene: 7. The CDR3 consists of 15 residues. Germline-derived CDR1 and CDR2 are DFQATT and SNEGSKA (reference sequence).